This TCR beta chain appears in the sequencing data of a study of blood T cell repertoires in COVID-19. Germline V gene sequence: CDR1 SQVTM, CDR2 ANQGSEA. The CDR3 has 14 residues. The V end lost 4 bases, the J end lost 4 bases, and 16 bases lay between the germline ends. Only in-frame clones appear in the TCRdb table, and some are missing; sequencing was by immunoSEQ multiplex PCR. This sample carries roughly 240,000 clones, over 80% of them seen once, and the ten largest clones take 0.85% to 0.9%. The chain couples TRBV29-1 to TRBJ1-1; the D is unclear. The sample taken for sequencing was PBMCs or T cells enriched from blood (not recorded which). The clonotype was recovered from a man aged 50 or older who had been exposed to COVID-19. The CDR3 region is CSVVYVSGSTEAFF. CDR3 in DNA: TGCAGCGTTGTTTATGTTTCGGGATCCACTGAAGCTTTCTTT.